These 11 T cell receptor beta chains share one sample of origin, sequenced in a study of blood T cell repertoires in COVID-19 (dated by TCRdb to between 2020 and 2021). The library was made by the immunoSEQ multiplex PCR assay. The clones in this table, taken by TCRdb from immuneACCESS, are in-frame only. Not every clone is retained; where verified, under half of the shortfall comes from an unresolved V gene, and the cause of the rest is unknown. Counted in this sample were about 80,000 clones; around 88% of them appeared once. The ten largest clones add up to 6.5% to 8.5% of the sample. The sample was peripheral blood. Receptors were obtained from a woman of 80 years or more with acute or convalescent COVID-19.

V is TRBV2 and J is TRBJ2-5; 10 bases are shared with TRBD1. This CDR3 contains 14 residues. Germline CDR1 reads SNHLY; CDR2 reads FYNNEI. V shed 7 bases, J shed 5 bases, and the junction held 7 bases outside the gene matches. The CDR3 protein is CASTRDRGLETQYF. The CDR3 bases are TGTGCCAGCACTAGAGACAGGGGGCTTGAGACCCAGTACTTC.

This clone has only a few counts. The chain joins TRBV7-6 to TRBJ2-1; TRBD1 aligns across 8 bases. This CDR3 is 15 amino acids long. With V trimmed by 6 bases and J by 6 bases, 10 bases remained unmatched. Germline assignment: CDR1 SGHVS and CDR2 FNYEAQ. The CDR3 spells CASSYGQGIINEQFF. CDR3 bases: TGTGCCAGCAGTTATGGACAGGGTATCATCAATGAGCAGTTCTTC. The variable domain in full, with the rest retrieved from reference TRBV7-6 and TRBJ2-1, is GAGVSQSPRYKVTKRGQDVALRCDPISGHVSLYWYRQALGQGPEFLTYFNYEAQQDKSGLPNDRFSAERPEGSISTLTIQRTEQRDSAMYRCASSYGQGIINEQFFGPGTRLTVL.

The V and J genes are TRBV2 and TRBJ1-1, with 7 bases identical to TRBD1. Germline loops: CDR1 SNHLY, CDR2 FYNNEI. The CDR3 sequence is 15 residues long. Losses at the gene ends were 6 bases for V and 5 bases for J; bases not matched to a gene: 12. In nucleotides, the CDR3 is TGTGCCAGCAGCACGGACCCAGGGGGAAGGACTGAAGCTTTCTTT. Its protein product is CASSTDPGGRTEAFF.

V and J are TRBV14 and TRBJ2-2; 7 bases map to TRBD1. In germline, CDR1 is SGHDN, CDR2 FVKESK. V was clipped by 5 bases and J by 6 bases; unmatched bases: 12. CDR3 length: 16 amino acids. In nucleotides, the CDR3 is TGTGCCAGCAGCATATGGGACAGTCAAACGGCCGGGGAGCTGTTTTTT. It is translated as CASSIWDSQTAGELFF.

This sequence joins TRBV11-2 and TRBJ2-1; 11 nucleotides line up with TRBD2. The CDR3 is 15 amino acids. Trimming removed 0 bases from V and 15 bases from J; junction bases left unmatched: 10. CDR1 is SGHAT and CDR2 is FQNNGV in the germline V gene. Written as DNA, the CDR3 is TGTGCCAGCAGCTTAGATGGGGGCATAGCGGGAGGGCTGTTCTTC. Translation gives CASSLDGGIAGGLFF.

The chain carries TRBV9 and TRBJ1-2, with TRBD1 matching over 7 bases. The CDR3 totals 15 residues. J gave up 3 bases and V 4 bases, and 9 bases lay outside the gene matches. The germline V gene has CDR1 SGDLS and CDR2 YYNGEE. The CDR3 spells CASSSRTQGDYGYTF. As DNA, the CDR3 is TGTGCCAGCAGCTCTCGGACGCAGGGGGACTATGGCTACACCTTC. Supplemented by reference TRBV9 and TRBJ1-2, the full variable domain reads DSGVTQTPKHLITATGQRVTLRCSPRSGDLSVYWYQQSLDQGLQFLIQYYNGEERAKGNILERFSAQQFPDLHSELNLSSLELGDSALYFCASSSRTQGDYGYTFGSGTRLTVV.

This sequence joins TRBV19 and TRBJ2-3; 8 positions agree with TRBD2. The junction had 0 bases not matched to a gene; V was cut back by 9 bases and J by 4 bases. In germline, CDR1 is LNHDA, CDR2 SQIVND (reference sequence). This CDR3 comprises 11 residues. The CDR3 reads CASGGADTQYF. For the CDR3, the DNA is TGTGCCAGCGGGGGGGCAGATACGCAGTATTTT.

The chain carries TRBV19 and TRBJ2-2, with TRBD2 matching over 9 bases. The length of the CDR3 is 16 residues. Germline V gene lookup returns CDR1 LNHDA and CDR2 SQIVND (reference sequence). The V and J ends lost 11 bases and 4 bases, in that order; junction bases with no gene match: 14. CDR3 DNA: TGTGCCCGTGGCGGGGGGGAGATAAGGGGCACCGGGGAGCTGTTTTTT. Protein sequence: CARGGGEIRGTGELFF.

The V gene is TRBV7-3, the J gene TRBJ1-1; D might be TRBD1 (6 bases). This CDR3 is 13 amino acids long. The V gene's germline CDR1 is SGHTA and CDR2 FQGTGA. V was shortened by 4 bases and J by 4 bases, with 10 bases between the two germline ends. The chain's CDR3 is CASSYRDGTEAFF. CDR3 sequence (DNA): TGTGCCAGCAGCTACAGGGATGGCACTGAAGCTTTCTTT.

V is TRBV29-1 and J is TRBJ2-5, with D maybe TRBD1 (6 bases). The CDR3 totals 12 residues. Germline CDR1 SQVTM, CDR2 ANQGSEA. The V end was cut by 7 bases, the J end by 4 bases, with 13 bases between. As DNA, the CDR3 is TGCAGCGCCGTCTTCAGGGGAGAGACCCAGTACTTC. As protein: CSAVFRGETQYF.

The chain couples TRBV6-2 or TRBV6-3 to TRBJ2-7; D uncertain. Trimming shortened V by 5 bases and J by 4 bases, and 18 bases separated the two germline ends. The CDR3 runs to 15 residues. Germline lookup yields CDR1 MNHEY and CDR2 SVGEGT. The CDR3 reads CASSTTTIGRYEQYF. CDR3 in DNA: TGTGCCAGCAGTACTACTACGATTGGTCGTTACGAGCAGTACTTC.